The entry that follows covers one T cell receptor (beta chain) sequence. The antigen remains undetermined. The assay was immunoSEQ multiplex PCR, and TCRdb's table has in-frame clones only and misses some. The table shows some 2 million clones, with 85% to 95% occurring only once. A CD45RA-negative memory subset and a CD45RA+ naive subset were separated from the CD4+ cells. This CDR3 comprises 15 residues. Trimming at V came to 8 bases and at J to 1 base, leaving 10 bases not matched to a gene. CDR1 SNHLY and CDR2 FYNNEI come from the germline V gene. The data originate from a study of shared clonotypes between healthy human individuals. As for the study in general: The study drew on a couple of women and a few men aged 18 to 49 as donors.

Findings of the study overall: Clonotype sharing among donors was expected to depend on sequencing depth. Compared with memory subsets, naive subsets generally had larger estimated richness.

V gene TRBV2 combines with J gene TRBJ2-5; 7 bases are shared with TRBD1. Sample: naive CD4+ T cells sorted from blood. Subset indicated: CD45RA+ positively selected. This clonotype originated in a man younger than 35 in good health. CDR3 nucleotides: TGTGCCAGCCACGGCAGGACAGGATCCCAAGAGACCCAGTACTTC. It encodes CASHGRTGSQETQYF.